The 31 T cell receptor beta chains in this list originate from one sample, sequenced in a study of cytomegalovirus exposure and HLA in healthy donors. Primers included in the PCR were 60 Vbeta and 13 Jbeta primers. Generated by immunoSEQ multiplex PCR, the TCRdb table keeps only in-frame clones and is missing some. The table includes under 200,000 clones, approximately 84% detected once. The sequenced material came from PBMCs. Receptors were obtained from a woman aged 45-60 years in good health and CMV-seropositive.

The chain joins TRBV4-2 to TRBJ1-4; D unresolved. The CDR3 runs to 15 residues. The ends were cut back, 4 bases at V and 3 bases at J, with 12 bases in the middle. CDR1 and CDR2 from the germline V gene are LGHNA and YNFKEQ. The CDR3 region is CASSRTGEPNEKLFF. The DNA for the CDR3 is TGTGCCAGCAGCCGAACTGGGGAGCCTAATGAAAAACTGTTTTTT.

The chain joins TRBV9 to TRBJ2-1; 8 nucleotides agree with TRBD2. This CDR3 has 14 amino acids. The germline CDR1 and CDR2 sequences are SGDLS and YYNGEE. The V and J ends lost 2 bases and 8 bases, in that order; junction bases with no gene match: 6. The CDR3 protein is CASSVRTSMDEQFF. CDR3 DNA sequence: TGTGCCAGCAGCGTGAGGACTAGCATGGATGAGCAGTTCTTC.

The CDR3 sequence is CASSVESPGDGTDTQYF. The CDR3 DNA follows: TGTGCCAGCAGCGTAGAGTCTCCGGGGGACGGCACAGATACGCAGTATTTT. This rearrangement joins TRBV9 to TRBJ2-3, with D maybe TRBD2 (6 bases). V was clipped by 0 bases and J by 1 base, with 15 bases between them. The CDR3 consists of 17 residues. CDR1 is SGDLS and CDR2 is YYNGEE in the germline V gene.

The chain combines TRBV28 with TRBJ2-5, with TRBD1 matching over 7 bases. The CDR3 has 13 amino acids. Germline CDR1 and CDR2: MDHEN and SYDVKM. Unmatched junction bases numbered 3, after V lost 6 bases and J lost 2 bases. CDR3 amino acids: CASRGTVQETQYF. In DNA, the CDR3 is TGTGCCAGCAGAGGGACAGTGCAAGAGACCCAGTACTTC.

This chain connects TRBV6-6 to TRBJ2-2; maybe TRBD2 (7 bases). The CDR3 runs 14 residues. V shed 7 bases and J shed 3 bases, with 12 bases lying between them. Germline CDR1 and CDR2: MNHNY and SVGAGI (reference sequence). The CDR3 bases are TGTGCCAGCAAGGGGGGGGTGGACACCGGGGAGCTGTTTTTT. Amino acid sequence: CASKGGVDTGELFF.

In its sample, this clone was seen a few times. DNA for the CDR3: TGCGCCAGCAGCCAAATATTTAGCGGGGGGGCAGATACGCAGTATTTT. Translated: CASSQIFSGGADTQYF. This sequence joins TRBV4-3 and TRBJ2-3; TRBD2 agrees at 11 bases. The CDR3 loop spans 16 amino acids. Germline V gives CDR1 LGHNA, CDR2 YSLEER. V shed 2 bases, J shed 4 bases, and the junction held 5 bases outside the gene matches.

This sequence joins TRBV7-2 and TRBJ1-5; 7 bases are a match to TRBD1. Losses at the gene ends were 4 bases for V and 1 base for J; bases not matched to a gene: 7. This CDR3 has 16 residues. Germline CDR1 reads SGHTA; CDR2 reads FQGNSA. The CDR3 region is CASSSWTGLSNQPQHF. CDR3 coding DNA: TGTGCCAGCAGCTCTTGGACAGGATTGAGCAATCAGCCCCAGCATTTT.

This rearrangement joins TRBV27 to TRBJ2-1, with 9 bases fitting TRBD1. The germline V gene encodes CDR1 MNHEY and CDR2 SMNVEV (reference sequence). The CDR3 runs to 16 residues. The V segment lost 6 bases and the J segment 4 bases; nucleotides outside the gene matches: 10. DNA for the CDR3: TGTGCCAGCAGGAACAGGGGGACAGGGACATACAATGAGCAGTTCTTC. The encoded protein is CASRNRGTGTYNEQFF.

This chain joins TRBV11-1 and TRBJ2-2, with TRBD1 identical over 8 bases. V gave up 0 bases and J gave up 4 bases; unmatched junction bases: 4. The CDR3 contains 16 residues. Germline-derived CDR1 and CDR2 are SGHAT and FQDESV (reference sequence). The CDR3 DNA follows: TGTGCCAGCAGCTTAGCGACAGGGGCAGCCACCGGGGAGCTGTTTTTT. It yields the protein CASSLATGAATGELFF.

As concerns this clone: This specimen includes other DNA sequences encoding the same CDR3. The genes are TRBV30 and TRBJ1-1; D is ambiguous. Germline V gene lookup returns CDR1 GTSNPN and CDR2 SVGIG (reference sequence). The CDR3 has 15 residues. Trimming removed 1 base at V and 2 bases at J, with 14 bases between. CDR3 sequence (DNA): TGTGCCTGGAGTGGGGGAGAGGGTGGCAACACTGAAGCTTTCTTT. Its protein is CAWSGGEGGNTEAFF. Variable domain in full (rest from reference TRBV30 and TRBJ1-1): SQTIHQWPATLVQPVGSPLSLECTVEGTSNPNLYWYRQAAGRGLQLLFYSVGIGQISSEVPQNLSASRPQDRQFILSSKKLLLSDSGFYLCAWSGGEGGNTEAFFGQGTRLTVV.

The chain joins TRBV19 to TRBJ2-1; D gene uncertain. The CDR3 is made up of 16 amino acids. The V gene's germline CDR1 is LNHDA and CDR2 SQIVND (reference sequence). V was clipped by 1 base and J by 4 bases, with 14 bases between them. CDR3 coding DNA: TGTGCCAGTAGTATAGGTTATGTCCCCGTATACAATGAGCAGTTCTTC. It translates to CASSIGYVPVYNEQFF. The variable domain in full, completed from reference TRBV19 and TRBJ2-1, reads DGGITQSPKYLFRKEGQNVTLSCEQNLNHDAMYWYRQDPGQGLRLIYYSQIVNDFQKGDIAEGYSVSREKKESFPLTVTSAQKNPTAFYLCASSIGYVPVYNEQFFGPGTRLTVL.

As regards this clone: Relative to the germline gene, one junction end is altered; a read error may explain this. The V gene is TRBV7-3, the J gene TRBJ2-1; TRBD2 aligns across 7 bases. Looked up from germline, CDR1 is SGHTA and CDR2 is FQGTGA. This CDR3 is 16 amino acids long. This CDR3 reads CASSLTPGLVSNEQFF. In nucleotides, the CDR3 is TGTGCCAGCAGCCTAACCCCCGGACTAGTGTCCAATGAGCAGTTCTTC.

The chain links TRBV20-1 to TRBJ1-3; unclear D gene. This CDR3 has 11 residues. V was cut by 3 bases and J by 4 bases, with 4 bases left in between. CDR1 is DFQATT and CDR2 is SNEGSKA in the germline V gene (reference sequence). In DNA, the CDR3 is TGCAGTGCTAGGAGGGGAAACACCATATATTTT. Protein product: CSARRGNTIYF.

The CDR3, as DNA: TGTGCCAGCAGCTCGACAGGGGACGGTGAGCAGTTCTTC. Protein sequence: CASSSTGDGEQFF. This chain joins TRBV7-3 and TRBJ2-1; 8 nucleotides line up with TRBD1. There are 13 residues in the CDR3. The V segment lost 4 bases and the J segment 9 bases; nucleotides outside the gene matches: 5. Looked up from germline, CDR1 is SGHTA and CDR2 is FQGTGA.

As to this clone: A junction boundary mismatches the germline segment, possibly from a read error. V and J are TRBV7-9 and TRBJ1-6; possible D gene TRBD1, 6 bases. This CDR3 is built from 16 residues. Germline CDR1 and CDR2: SEHNR and FQNEAQ (reference sequence). This chain's CDR3 is CSSSPRSGGWNSPLHF. CDR3 nucleotides: TGTTCCAGCAGTCCCCGCAGTGGGGGCTGGAATTCACCCCTCCACTTT.

This sequence joins TRBV4-1 and TRBJ1-1, with D maybe TRBD1 (5 bases). This CDR3 has 13 residues. Trimming removed 0 bases at V and 11 bases at J, with 13 bases between. Germline CDR1 is MGHRA and CDR2 is YSYEKL. In nucleotides, the CDR3 is TGCGCCAGCAGCCAAGATAGCAGGGTGCGTGCTTTCTTT. It specifies CASSQDSRVRAFF.

This chain connects TRBV2 to TRBJ2-5; D is undetermined. Germline values: CDR1 SNHLY, CDR2 FYNNEI. The CDR3 runs to 11 residues. Trimming took off 4 bases at V and 5 bases at J, with 5 bases between the two ends. The CDR3, as DNA: TGTGCCAGCAGTGCCCGGGAGACCCAGTACTTC. This encodes CASSARETQYF.

The chain links TRBV5-4 to TRBJ2-6; D remains unclear. The germline V gene encodes CDR1 SGHNT and CDR2 YYREEE (reference sequence). CDR3 length: 17 amino acids. V gave up 4 bases and J gave up 0 bases, with 14 bases separating them. DNA for the CDR3: TGTGCCAGCAGCCTTAACTTCATTAGCTCTGGGGCCAACGTCCTGACTTTC. Its protein product is CASSLNFISSGANVLTF.

A few counts support this clone. The chain has TRBV6-5 and TRBJ1-3; D gene uncertain. The germline CDR1 and CDR2 sequences are MNHEY and SVGAGI. This CDR3 comprises 15 residues. Trimming left V 10 bases short and J 4 bases short, with 20 bases between. The CDR3 nucleotides read TGTGCCACCCGAAACGTTGCGTGGGAGGGAAACACCATATATTTT. This sequence encodes CATRNVAWEGNTIYF.

The chain is built from TRBV5-8 and TRBJ2-7, with TRBD2 identical over 11 bases. The germline gives CDR1 SGHTS, CDR2 YDEGEE. The V and J ends lost 4 bases and 12 bases, in that order; junction bases with no gene match: 6. The CDR3 consists of 12 residues. The CDR3 DNA is TGTGCCAGCAGCCCCCTAGCGGGAGGCGTGTACTTC. Translated: CASSPLAGGVYF.

Only one count was recorded for this clone. V and J are TRBV4-1 and TRBJ1-6, with a possible D match to TRBD1 (6 bases). This CDR3 region has 13 residues. V was clipped by 4 bases and J by 8 bases, with 9 bases between them. Germline values: CDR1 MGHRA, CDR2 YSYEKL. Here the CDR3 reads CASSPDRDSPLHF. CDR3 in DNA: TGCGCCAGCAGCCCGGACAGAGATTCACCCCTCCACTTT.

V is TRBV9 and J is TRBJ2-3; D is possibly TRBD2 (6 bases). The length of the CDR3 is 16 residues. Trimming pared 0 bases from V and 1 base from J, leaving 12 bases between. Germline assignment: CDR1 SGDLS and CDR2 YYNGEE. CDR3 nucleotide sequence: TGTGCCAGCAGCGTAGGCCCTAGCGATGGCACAGATACGCAGTATTTT. Protein product: CASSVGPSDGTDTQYF.

In regard to this clone: A read error may account for a junction end that differs from germline. The sample holds other DNA sequences that translate to the same CDR3. J is TRBJ1-2 and V is TRBV19, with TRBD1 matching 7 bases. This CDR3 comprises 14 residues. Germline lookup yields CDR1 LNHDA and CDR2 SQIVND (reference sequence). As DNA, the CDR3 is TGTGCCAGTAGTGGATCGACAGGGAACTATGGCTACACCTTT. It codes for CASSGSTGNYGYTF.

V gene TRBV7-9 combines with J gene TRBJ1-3, with 11 nucleotides matching TRBD1. CDR3 length: 17 amino acids. Trimming took 5 bases from V and 0 from J; bases not matched to a gene: 6. The germline CDR1 and CDR2 sequences are SEHNR and FQNEAQ (reference sequence). In nucleotides, the CDR3 is TGTGCCAGCAGCCGGTATGGGACAGGGGGCTCTGGAAACACCATATATTTT. Translating it yields CASSRYGTGGSGNTIYF.

The chain carries TRBV14 and TRBJ1-4, with a tentative D call TRBD1 (6 bases). The germline V and J ends were trimmed by 0 bases and 5 bases, with 10 bases remaining between them. CDR3 length equals 15 residues. Germline lookup yields CDR1 SGHDN and CDR2 FVKESK. The CDR3 DNA sequence: TGTGCCAGCAGCCAAGATGGTAGGGGGAATGAAAAACTGTTTTTT. Its protein is CASSQDGRGNEKLFF.

The table lists this clone with a count of one. The genes are TRBV30 and TRBJ2-7; 9 nucleotides agree with TRBD1. Germline CDR1 and CDR2: GTSNPN and SVGIG (reference sequence). Trimming at V came to 1 base and at J to 6 bases, leaving 10 bases not matched to a gene. This CDR3 comprises 15 residues. In DNA, the CDR3 is TGTGCCTGGAGTGCTAGTTGGGACAGGGACGGCGAGCAGTACTTC. The encoded protein is CAWSASWDRDGEQYF.

The chain employs TRBV11-2 and TRBJ2-7, with 7 positions matching TRBD1. The germline gives CDR1 SGHAT, CDR2 FQNNGV. J gave up 1 base and V 3 bases, and 9 bases lay outside the gene matches. The CDR3 runs to 16 residues. CDR3: CASSLGLGTVSYEQYF. The CDR3 DNA reads as TGTGCCAGCAGCTTGGGGCTGGGGACAGTTTCCTACGAGCAGTACTTC. Together with reference TRBV11-2 and TRBJ2-7, the CDR3 gives the full variable domain: EAGVAQSPRYKIIEKRQSVAFWCNPISGHATLYWYQQILGQGPKLLIQFQNNGVVDDSQLPKDRFSAERLKGVDSTLKIQPAKLEDSAVYLCASSLGLGTVSYEQYFGPGTRLTVT.

Regarding this clone: Germline and junction disagree at one end, which may indicate a read error. Other DNA sequences of this sample code for an identical CDR3. V and J are TRBV27 and TRBJ2-2, with D perhaps matching TRBD2 (5 bases). Looked up from germline, CDR1 is MNHEY and CDR2 is SMNVEV (reference sequence). This CDR3 spans 13 amino acids. This CDR3 is CASTTTNTGELFF. CDR3 DNA sequence: TGTGCCAGCACGACGACAAACACCGGGGAGCTGTTCTTT.

The chain links TRBV2 to TRBJ2-1, with D perhaps TRBD1 (5 bases). Germline CDR1 and CDR2: SNHLY and FYNNEI. The CDR3 is made up of 14 amino acids. Between the trimmed V and J ends, which lost 6 bases and 6 bases, there was a span of 15 bases. DNA for the CDR3: TGTGCCAGCAGGGTGGGGCCGACGGCCAATGAGCAGTTCTTC. Amino acid sequence: CASRVGPTANEQFF.

Here the CDR3 reads CAIQGSYEQYF. The DNA of the CDR3 is TGTGCCATCCAGGGTTCCTACGAGCAGTACTTC. The chain joins TRBV10-3 to TRBJ2-7, with a tentative D call TRBD1 (5 bases). CDR3 length equals 11 residues. CDR1 and CDR2 (germline): ENHRY, SYGVKD. The germline V and J ends were trimmed by 8 bases and 1 base, with 6 bases remaining between them.

This rearrangement joins TRBV5-1 to TRBJ2-7; the match to TRBD1 covers 9 bases. CDR1 is SGHRS and CDR2 is YFSETQ in the germline V gene. V lost 3 bases to trimming and J lost 2 bases; unmatched junction nucleotides: 9. This CDR3 is 16 amino acids long. CDR3 in DNA: TGCGCCAGCAGCTCTTCGGGGACAGGGAATCCCTACGAGCAGTACTTC. Amino acids: CASSSSGTGNPYEQYF. Drawing the rest from reference TRBV5-1 and TRBJ2-7, the complete variable domain is KAGVTQTPRYLIKTRGQQVTLSCSPISGHRSVSWYQQTPGQGLQFLFEYFSETQRNKGNFPGRFSGRQFSNSRSEMNVSTLELGDSALYLCASSSSGTGNPYEQYFGPGTRLTVT.